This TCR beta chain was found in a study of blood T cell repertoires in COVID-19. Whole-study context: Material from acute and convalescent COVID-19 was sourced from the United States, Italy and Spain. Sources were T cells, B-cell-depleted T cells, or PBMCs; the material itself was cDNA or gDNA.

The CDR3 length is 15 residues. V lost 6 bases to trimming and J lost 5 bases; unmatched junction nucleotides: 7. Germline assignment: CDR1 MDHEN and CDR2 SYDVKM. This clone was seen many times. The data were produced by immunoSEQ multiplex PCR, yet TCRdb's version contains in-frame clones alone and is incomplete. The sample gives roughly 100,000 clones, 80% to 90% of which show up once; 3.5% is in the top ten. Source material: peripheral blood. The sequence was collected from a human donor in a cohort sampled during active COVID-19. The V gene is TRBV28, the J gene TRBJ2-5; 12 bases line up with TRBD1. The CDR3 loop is CASSPGDRGPETQYF. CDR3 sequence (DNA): TGTGCCAGCAGCCCAGGGGACAGGGGGCCCGAGACCCAGTACTTC.